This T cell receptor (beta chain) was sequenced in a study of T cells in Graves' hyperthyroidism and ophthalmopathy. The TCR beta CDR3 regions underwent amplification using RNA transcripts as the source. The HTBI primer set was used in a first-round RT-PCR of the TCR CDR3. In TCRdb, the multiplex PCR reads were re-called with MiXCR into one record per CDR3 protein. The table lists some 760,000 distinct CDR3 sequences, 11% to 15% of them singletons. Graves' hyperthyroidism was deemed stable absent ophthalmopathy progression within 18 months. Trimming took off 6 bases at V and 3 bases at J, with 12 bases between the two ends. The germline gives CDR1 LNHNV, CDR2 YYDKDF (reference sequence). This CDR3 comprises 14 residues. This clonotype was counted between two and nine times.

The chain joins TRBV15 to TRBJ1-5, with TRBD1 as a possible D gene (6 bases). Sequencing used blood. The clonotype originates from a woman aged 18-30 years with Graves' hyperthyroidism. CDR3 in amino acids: CATRGGRTNQPQHF. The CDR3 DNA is TGTGCCACCAGGGGGGGGCGCACCAATCAGCCCCAGCATTTT. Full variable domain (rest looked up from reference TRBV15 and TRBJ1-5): DAMVIQNPRYQVTQFGKPVTLSCSQTLNHNVMYWYQQKSSQAPKLLFHYYDKDFNNEADTPDNFQSRRPNTSFCFLDIRSPGLGDTAMYLCATRGGRTNQPQHFGDGTRLSIL.